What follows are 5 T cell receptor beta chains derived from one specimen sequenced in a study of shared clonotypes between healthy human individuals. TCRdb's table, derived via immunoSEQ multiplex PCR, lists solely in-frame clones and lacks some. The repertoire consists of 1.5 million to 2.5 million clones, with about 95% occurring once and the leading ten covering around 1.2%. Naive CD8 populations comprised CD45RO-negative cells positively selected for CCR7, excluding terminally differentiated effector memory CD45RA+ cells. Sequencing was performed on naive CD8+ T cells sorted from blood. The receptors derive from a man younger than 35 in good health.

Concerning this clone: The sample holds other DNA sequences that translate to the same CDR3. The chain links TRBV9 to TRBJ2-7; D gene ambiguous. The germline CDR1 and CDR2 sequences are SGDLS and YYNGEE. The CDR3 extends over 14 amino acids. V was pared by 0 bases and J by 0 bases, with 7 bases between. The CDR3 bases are TGTGCCAGCAGCGTAGGAAGGAGCTCCTACGAGCAGTACTTC. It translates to CASSVGRSSYEQYF.

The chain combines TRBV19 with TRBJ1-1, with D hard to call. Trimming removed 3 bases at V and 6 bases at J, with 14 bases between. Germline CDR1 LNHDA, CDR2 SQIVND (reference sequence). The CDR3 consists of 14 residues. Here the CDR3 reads CASSMGGGISEAFF. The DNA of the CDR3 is TGTGCCAGTAGTATGGGAGGAGGAATCTCTGAAGCTTTCTTT.

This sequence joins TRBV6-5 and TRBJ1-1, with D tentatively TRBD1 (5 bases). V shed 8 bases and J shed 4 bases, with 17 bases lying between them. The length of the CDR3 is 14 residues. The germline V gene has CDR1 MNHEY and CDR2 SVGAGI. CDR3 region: CASGLKGRTTEAFF. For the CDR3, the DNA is TGTGCCAGCGGTTTGAAGGGGAGGACCACTGAAGCTTTCTTT.

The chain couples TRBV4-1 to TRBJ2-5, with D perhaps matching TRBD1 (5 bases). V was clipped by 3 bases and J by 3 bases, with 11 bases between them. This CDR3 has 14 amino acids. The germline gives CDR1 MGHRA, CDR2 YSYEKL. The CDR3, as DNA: TGCGCCAGCAGCCAGCCTCCAGGGAAAGAGACCCAGTACTTC. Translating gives CASSQPPGKETQYF.

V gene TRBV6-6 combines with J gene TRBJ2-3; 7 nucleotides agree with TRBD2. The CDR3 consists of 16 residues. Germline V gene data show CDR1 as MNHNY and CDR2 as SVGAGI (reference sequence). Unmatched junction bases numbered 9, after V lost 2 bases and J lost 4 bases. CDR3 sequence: CASSYPTSIPADTQYF. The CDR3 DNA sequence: TGTGCCAGCAGTTACCCGACTAGCATCCCTGCAGATACGCAGTATTTT.